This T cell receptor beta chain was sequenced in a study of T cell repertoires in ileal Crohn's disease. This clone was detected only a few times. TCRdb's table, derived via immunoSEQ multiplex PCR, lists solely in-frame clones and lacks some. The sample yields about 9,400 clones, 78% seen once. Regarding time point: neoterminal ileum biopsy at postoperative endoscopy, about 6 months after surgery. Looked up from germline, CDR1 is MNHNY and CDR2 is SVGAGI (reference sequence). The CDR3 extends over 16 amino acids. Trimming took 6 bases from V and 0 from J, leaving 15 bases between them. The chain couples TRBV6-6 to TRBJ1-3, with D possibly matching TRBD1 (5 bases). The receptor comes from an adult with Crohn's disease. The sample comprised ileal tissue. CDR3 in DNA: TGTGCCAGCAGACAGATCGGCAGGGACTCTGGAAACACCATATATTTT. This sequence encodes CASRQIGRDSGNTIYF.